This TCR beta chain appears in the sequencing data of a study of blood T cell repertoires in COVID-19. Study information: Samples taken during acute and convalescent COVID-19 were collected in the United States, Italy and Spain. T cells, B-cell-depleted T cells, or PBMCs provided the cDNA or gDNA that served as material.

Authors' data handling: Quantification of nucleated cells was approximated via reference gene primer amplification. The protocol was immunoSEQ multiplex PCR, while the TCRdb copy is restricted to in-frame clones and leaves out a portion. V and J calls and clone size are as listed in that table; D and trimming were resolved from the DNA. The sample consists of 300,000 to 400,000 clones, roughly nine tenths of them appearing once. CDR1 MDHEN and CDR2 SYDVKM come from the germline V gene. The CDR3 loop spans 16 amino acids. Trimming took 5 bases from V and 7 from J; bases not matched to a gene: 13. Seattle enrolled patients during active infection and tracked them longitudinally.

This clonotype was obtained from a woman aged 25 to 39 with COVID-19, enrolled during active disease. The chain links TRBV28 to TRBJ2-4; the match to TRBD1 covers 8 bases. What was sequenced was peripheral blood. CDR3 in amino acids: CASSRLGQDARNIQYF. CDR3 in DNA: TGTGCCAGCAGTAGACTGGGACAGGACGCCCGGAACATTCAGTACTTC.